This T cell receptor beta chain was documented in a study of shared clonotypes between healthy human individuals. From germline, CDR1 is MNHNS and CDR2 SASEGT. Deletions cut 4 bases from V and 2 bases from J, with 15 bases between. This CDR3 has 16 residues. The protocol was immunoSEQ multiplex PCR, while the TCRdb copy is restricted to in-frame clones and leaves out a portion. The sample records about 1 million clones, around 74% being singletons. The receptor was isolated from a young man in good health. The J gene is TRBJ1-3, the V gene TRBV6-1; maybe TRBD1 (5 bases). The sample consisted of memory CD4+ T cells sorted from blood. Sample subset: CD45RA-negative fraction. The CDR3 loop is CASSVVDRATGNTIYF. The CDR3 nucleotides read TGTGCCAGCAGTGTCGTAGACAGAGCCACTGGAAACACCATATATTTT.